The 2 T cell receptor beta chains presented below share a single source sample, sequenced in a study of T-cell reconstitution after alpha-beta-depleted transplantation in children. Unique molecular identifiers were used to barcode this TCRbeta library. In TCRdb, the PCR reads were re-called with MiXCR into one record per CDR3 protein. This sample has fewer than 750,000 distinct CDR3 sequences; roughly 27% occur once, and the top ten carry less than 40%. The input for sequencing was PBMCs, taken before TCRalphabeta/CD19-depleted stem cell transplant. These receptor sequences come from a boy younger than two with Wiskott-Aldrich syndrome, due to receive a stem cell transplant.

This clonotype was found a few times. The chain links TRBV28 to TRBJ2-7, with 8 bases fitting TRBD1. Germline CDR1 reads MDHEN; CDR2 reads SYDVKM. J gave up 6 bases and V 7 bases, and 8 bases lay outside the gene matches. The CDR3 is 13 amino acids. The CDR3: CASIRTGMVEQYF. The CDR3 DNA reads TGTGCCAGCATACGGACAGGGATGGTCGAGCAGTACTTC.

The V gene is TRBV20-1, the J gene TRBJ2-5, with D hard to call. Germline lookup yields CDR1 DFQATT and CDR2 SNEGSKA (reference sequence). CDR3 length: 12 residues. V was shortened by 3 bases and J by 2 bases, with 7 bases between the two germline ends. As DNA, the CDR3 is TGCAGTGCTAGTCCCCAGCAAGAGACCCAGTACTTC. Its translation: CSASPQQETQYF.